The 14 T cell receptor beta chains below all came from one sample that was sequenced in a study of blood T cell repertoires in COVID-19 (TCRdb year 2020). Library preparation employed the immunoSEQ multiplex PCR assay. TCRdb took over this immuneACCESS table, retaining in-frame rearrangements with V and J assigned. Such tables are incomplete; in checked studies, under half of the missing clones stem from an unresolved V gene, and the remainder is unexplained. The sample table holds 190,000 or so clones, of which roughly 84% were seen once. The top ten hold around 9.5% of the sample. Sequencing used peripheral blood. These receptors were obtained from a woman over 75 with acute or convalescent COVID-19.

The chain couples TRBV9 to TRBJ2-3, with TRBD1 identical over 8 bases. In germline, CDR1 is SGDLS, CDR2 YYNGEE. The V gene end was trimmed by 3 bases and the J gene end by 2 bases; junction bases not matched to a gene: 8. The CDR3 has 16 amino acids. The CDR3 spells CASSESGQGNTDTQYF. In DNA, the CDR3 is TGTGCCAGCAGCGAAAGCGGACAGGGAAACACAGATACGCAGTATTTT.

This chain uses TRBV7-9 with TRBJ1-5; TRBD1 aligns across 8 bases. Trimming cost V 1 base and J 6 bases; bases outside gene matches: 5. The CDR3 consists of 15 residues. Germline V gene sequence: CDR1 SEHNR, CDR2 FQNEAQ (reference sequence). The CDR3 loop reads CASSLEQGVVQPQHF. DNA of the CDR3: TGTGCCAGCAGCTTAGAACAGGGGGTTGTTCAGCCCCAGCATTTT.

The gene calls are TRBV10-1 and TRBJ2-5, with 9 nucleotides matching TRBD2. The J segment lost 5 bases and the V segment lost 1 base, leaving 2 bases of the junction unmatched. The CDR3 runs to 14 residues. Germline V gene sequence: CDR1 WNHNN, CDR2 SYGVQD (reference sequence). Here the CDR3 reads CASSELAGGETQYF. CDR3 sequence (DNA): TGCGCCAGCAGTGAGTTGGCGGGGGGGGAGACCCAGTACTTC.

The rearrangement joins TRBV6-2 or TRBV6-3 to TRBJ2-2; D remains ambiguous. Trimming took off 2 bases at V and 6 bases at J, with 7 bases between the two ends. This CDR3 contains 13 residues. From germline, CDR1 is MNHEY and CDR2 SVGEGT. CDR3 amino acids: CASSYVYPGELFF. CDR3 bases: TGTGCCAGCAGTTACGTTTATCCCGGGGAGCTGTTTTTT.

The V and J genes are TRBV23-1 and TRBJ2-7; possible D gene TRBD1, 5 bases. TRBV23-1 is annotated as an ORF whose role is uncertain. With 6 bases removed from V and 2 bases from J, the gap between germline ends came to 11 bases. The CDR3 sequence is 13 residues long. The CDR3 bases are TGCGCCAGCAGGAAGGACATCCCCTACGAGCAGTACTTC. This encodes CASRKDIPYEQYF.

The chain employs TRBV5-1 and TRBJ1-1; perhaps TRBD1 as D (6 bases). The CDR3 has 15 amino acids. Germline-derived CDR1 and CDR2 are SGHRS and YFSETQ. Deletions cut 0 bases from V and 1 base from J, with 10 bases between. The CDR3 reads CASSLEAGANTEAFF. CDR3 sequence (DNA): TGCGCCAGCAGCTTGGAAGCGGGGGCGAACACTGAAGCTTTCTTT.

Remarks on this clone: At the DNA level, this CDR3 is encoded by other sequences in the same sample as well. The V gene is TRBV5-1, the J gene TRBJ2-6, with a tentative D call TRBD1 (6 bases). Deletions cut 3 bases from V and 0 bases from J, with 7 bases between. The germline gives CDR1 SGHRS, CDR2 YFSETQ. The CDR3 length is 15 residues. CDR3 coding DNA: TGCGCCAGCAGCTCACAGGGCTCTGGGGCCAACGTCCTGACTTTC. It translates to CASSSQGSGANVLTF. The full variable domain, with the rest looked up from reference TRBV5-1 and TRBJ2-6, is KAGVTQTPRYLIKTRGQQVTLSCSPISGHRSVSWYQQTPGQGLQFLFEYFSETQRNKGNFPGRFSGRQFSNSRSEMNVSTLELGDSALYLCASSSQGSGANVLTFGAGSRLTVL.

This chain uses TRBV30 with TRBJ2-1; TRBD1 is a possible D gene (5 bases). The CDR3 contains 14 residues. Germline-derived CDR1 and CDR2 are GTSNPN and SVGIG (reference sequence). The V end lost 2 bases, the J end lost 8 bases, and 16 bases lay between the germline ends. CDR3 residues: CAWSRQRPVHEQFF. CDR3 nucleotides: TGTGCCTGGAGTAGACAGAGACCGGTACATGAGCAGTTCTTC.

The chain couples TRBV19 to TRBJ2-1, with 8 bases fitting TRBD2. The J segment lost 9 bases and the V segment lost 1 base, leaving 8 bases of the junction unmatched. This CDR3 comprises 15 residues. Germline assignment: CDR1 LNHDA and CDR2 SQIVND (reference sequence). In DNA form, the CDR3 reads TGTGCCAGTAGTATAGGCGGGACTAGATCGGGTGAGCAGTTCTTC. Its translation: CASSIGGTRSGEQFF.

Remarks on this clone: Other nucleotide sequences from this sample produce the same CDR3. J is TRBJ2-5 and V is TRBV20-1; D is perhaps TRBD2 (5 bases). In germline, CDR1 is DFQATT, CDR2 SNEGSKA (reference sequence). The CDR3 contains 11 residues. Trimming removed 3 bases from V and 5 bases from J, with 7 bases in between. The CDR3 coding sequence is TGCAGTGCTAGGGGCGGGGAGACCCAGTACTTC. This gives the protein CSARGGETQYF.

This chain connects TRBV12-3 or TRBV12-4 to TRBJ2-7; D ambiguous. Between the trimmed V and J ends, which lost 4 bases and 4 bases, there was a span of 11 bases. The CDR3 covers 13 residues. CDR3 residues: CASSWAPYYEQYF. As DNA, the CDR3 is TGTGCCAGCAGTTGGGCCCCGTATTACGAGCAGTACTTC.

The chain links TRBV21-1 to TRBJ2-7; the table assigns TRBD2, which was not confirmed against the DNA. TRBV21-1 is recorded as a pseudogene. The CDR3 consists of 15 residues. CDR3 nucleotides: TGTGCCAGCATTAAAGTCCGGAGAGCCTCCTACGAGCAGTACTTC. Its translation: CASIKVRRASYEQYF.

V gene TRBV2 combines with J gene TRBJ1-1; D uncertain. The CDR3 spans 15 residues. Trimming cost V 0 bases and J 3 bases, with 11 bases left between them. CDR1 and CDR2 (germline): SNHLY, FYNNEI. The CDR3 DNA reads as TGTGCCAGCAGTGAAGCCCCTCCGGGTTACACTGAAGCTTTCTTT. Amino acids: CASSEAPPGYTEAFF.

The chain recombines TRBV5-1 with TRBJ1-4, with a possible D match to TRBD1 (6 bases). The CDR3 runs to 16 residues. The germline V gene encodes CDR1 SGHRS and CDR2 YFSETQ. Trimming cost V 4 bases and J 3 bases, with 16 bases left between them. CDR3 amino acids: CASSTTTGQSNEKLFF. The CDR3 DNA reads TGCGCCAGCAGCACGACGACAGGCCAATCTAATGAAAAACTGTTTTTT.